This TCR beta chain was identified during a study of cytomegalovirus exposure and HLA in healthy donors. The PCR ran on 60 Vbeta and 13 Jbeta primers. Profiling relied on immunoSEQ multiplex PCR, and the TCRdb table lists in-frame clones only, not all of them. Of 70,000 to 95,000 clones listed, roughly 79% were seen once; the top ten hold 1.5% to 2%. This CDR3 has 13 residues. Germline CDR1 reads GTSNPN; CDR2 reads SVGIG (reference sequence). V lost 5 bases to trimming and J lost 5 bases, with 13 bases between them. Sequenced sample: PBMCs. The chain carries TRBV30 and TRBJ1-5; possibly TRBD1 for D (6 bases). This TCR derives from a woman in her twenties or thirties in good health and CMV-seronegative. The CDR3 bases are TGTGCCTGGGGGGGGCGGGGGCATCAGCCCCAGCATTTT. Translation gives CAWGGRGHQPQHF.